This T cell receptor beta chain was observed in a study of T cell responses to AZD1222 COVID-19 vaccine. Sequencing used immunoSEQ multiplex PCR; TCRdb keeps in-frame clones, though not all of them. This sample has some 80,000 clones; approximately 85% occur once, and the top ten carry 8.7%. Study-wide results and limits: White British ancestry dominated among donors, who included more females, and clonal diversity was possibly underestimated. Nearly half of spike-specific TCRs reportedly target variant regions that are unmutated in the B.1.351 and B.1.1.7 variants.

To note about this clone: Its antigen is unknown.

The CDR3 consists of 15 residues. V trimming: 3 bases; J trimming: 4 bases; junction bases outside the gene matches: 8. CDR1 and CDR2 from the germline V gene are LNHNV and YYDKDF (reference sequence). Specimen: peripheral blood, collected on day 0 of AZD1222 vaccination. The TCR originated in an adult in good health. V and J are TRBV15 and TRBJ2-7, with 8 bases matching TRBD1. As DNA, the CDR3 is TGTGCCACCAGCAGGGCGACAGGGGTCGAATACGAGCAGTACTTC. Its translation: CATSRATGVEYEQYF. The entire variable domain, with the rest obtained from reference TRBV15 and TRBJ2-7, is as follows: DAMVIQNPRYQVTQFGKPVTLSCSQTLNHNVMYWYQQKSSQAPKLLFHYYDKDFNNEADTPDNFQSRRPNTSFCFLDIRSPGLGDTAMYLCATSRATGVEYEQYFGPGTRLTVT.